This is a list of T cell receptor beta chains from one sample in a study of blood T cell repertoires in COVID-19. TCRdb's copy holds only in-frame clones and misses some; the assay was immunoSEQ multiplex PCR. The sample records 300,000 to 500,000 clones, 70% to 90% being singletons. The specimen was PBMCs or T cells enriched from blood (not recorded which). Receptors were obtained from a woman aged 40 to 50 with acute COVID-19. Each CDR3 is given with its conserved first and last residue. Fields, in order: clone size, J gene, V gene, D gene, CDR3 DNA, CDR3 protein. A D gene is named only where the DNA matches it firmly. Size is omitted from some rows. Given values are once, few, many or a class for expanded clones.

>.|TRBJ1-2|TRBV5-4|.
TGTGCCAGCAGCTTGAAAAGGGCTCCTCAGGGGGGCTACACCTTC
CASSLKRAPQGGYTF
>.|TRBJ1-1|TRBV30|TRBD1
TGTGCCTGGGGGACAGGGAACACTGAAGCTTTCTTT
CAWGTGNTEAFF
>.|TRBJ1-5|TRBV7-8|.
TGTGCCAGCAGCCCGTGGCGGGATAGCAATCAGCCCCAGCATTTT
CASSPWRDSNQPQHF
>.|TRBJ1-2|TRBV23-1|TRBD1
TGCGCCAGCAGTCCACTGACAGGGGAAGGTGTGGATGGCTACACCTTC
CASSPLTGEGVDGYTF
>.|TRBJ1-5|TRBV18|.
TGTGCCAGCTCACCCGGATACAGAACAGAATCGGAGCCCCAGCATTTT
CASSPGYRTESEPQHF
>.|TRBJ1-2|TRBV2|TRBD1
TGTGCCAGCAGTGAAGCGCTTCGGGACAGGGGCTACACCTTC
CASSEALRDRGYTF
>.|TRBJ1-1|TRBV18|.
TGTGCCAGCTCACCAGTCGCAGGGATGGGGACTGAAGCTTTCTTT
CASSPVAGMGTEAFF
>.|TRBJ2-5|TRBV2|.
TGTGCCAGCAGTGGCAGGCCTCGGGGAGAGACCCAGTACTTC
CASSGRPRGETQYF
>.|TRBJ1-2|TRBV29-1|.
TGCAGCGTTCTACAGGGAAAGGGCTATGGCTACACCTTC
CSVLQGKGYGYTF
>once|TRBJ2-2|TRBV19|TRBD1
TGTGCCAGTACCAGTACAGGGGCGGCCGGGGAGCTGTTTTTT
CASTSTGAAGELFF
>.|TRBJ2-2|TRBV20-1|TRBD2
TGCAGTGCTAGTATAGCGGGGGTCAAGGGCGGGGAGCTGTTTTTT
CSASIAGVKGGELFF
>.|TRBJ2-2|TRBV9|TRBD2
TGTGCCAGCAGCGTAGAACTAGCGGGGCCCTCGGGCACCGGGGAGCTGTTTTTT
CASSVELAGPSGTGELFF
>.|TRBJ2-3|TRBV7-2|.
TGTGCCAGCAGCTTAGCCCTAGGAGATACGCAGTATTTT
CASSLALGDTQYF
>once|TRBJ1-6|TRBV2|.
TGTGCCAGCAGTGAAAGGGGGGGGAGCTCCTATAATTCACCCCTCCACTTT
CASSERGGSSYNSPLHF
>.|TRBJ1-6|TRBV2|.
TGTGCCACCCACAGGGTCGAAAATTCACCCCTCCACTTT
CATHRVENSPLHF
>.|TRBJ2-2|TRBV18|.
TGTGCCAGCTCACCCGACACAGCAGGGGGGGAGCTGTTTTTT
CASSPDTAGGELFF
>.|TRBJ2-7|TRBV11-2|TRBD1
TGTGCCAGCAGCTTATGGGACAGTAACTACGAGCAGTACTTC
CASSLWDSNYEQYF
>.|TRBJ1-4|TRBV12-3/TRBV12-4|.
TGTGCCAGCAGTTTTTTCGGGAATGAAAAACTGTTTTTT
CASSFFGNEKLFF
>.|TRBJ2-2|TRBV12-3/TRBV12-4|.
TGTGCCAGCAGGATAGCGGCCGGGGAGCTGTTTTTT
CASRIAAGELFF
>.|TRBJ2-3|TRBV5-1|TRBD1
TGCGCCAGCAGCCCCCACAGGGGGCAGACAGATACGCAGTATTTT
CASSPHRGQTDTQYF
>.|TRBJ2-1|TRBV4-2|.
TGTGCCAGCAGCCAAGGGATTGGTGCGGGTGTGTGGAATGAGCAGTTCTTC
CASSQGIGAGVWNEQFF
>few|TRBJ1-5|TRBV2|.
TGTGCCAGCAGTGAATCAGGAGGGTATCAGCCCCAGCATTTT
CASSESGGYQPQHF
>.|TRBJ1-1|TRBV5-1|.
TGCGCCAGCAGCGAGGGATCCGGGGGGAGGCCGAACACTGAAGCTTTCTTT
CASSEGSGGRPNTEAFF
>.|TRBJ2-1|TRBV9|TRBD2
TGTGCCAGCAGCCCTTTCCCGACTAGCGGGGGGGCATTAGGTGAGCAGTTCTTC
CASSPFPTSGGALGEQFF
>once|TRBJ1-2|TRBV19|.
TGTGCCAGTATGGCCGGGGGGATCTATGGCTACACCTTC
CASMAGGIYGYTF
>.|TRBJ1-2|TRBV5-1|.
TGCGCCAGCAGCGGCGGGGTAGCTAACTATGGCTACACCTTC
CASSGGVANYGYTF
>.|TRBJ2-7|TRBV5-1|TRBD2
TGCGCCAGCCAGCTTCGAGCCGGGACTAGCGACACCTACGAGCAGTACTTC
CASQLRAGTSDTYEQYF
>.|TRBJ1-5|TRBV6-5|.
TGTGCCAGCAGAGGGACTCAGAGGAATCAGCCCCAGCATTTT
CASRGTQRNQPQHF
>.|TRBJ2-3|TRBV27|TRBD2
TGTGCCAGCAGTTTATCATCCAGCGGGGGAACAGATACGCAGTATTTT
CASSLSSSGGTDTQYF
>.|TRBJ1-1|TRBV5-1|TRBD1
TGCGCCAGCAGCTTGGCAGGGACAGGGAAGACTGAAGCTTTCTTT
CASSLAGTGKTEAFF
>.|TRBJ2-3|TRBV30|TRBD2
TGTGCCTGGAGGGTAGCGGGGGGGCTCGGCACAGATACGCAGTATTTT
CAWRVAGGLGTDTQYF
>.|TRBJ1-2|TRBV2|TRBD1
TGTGCCAGCAGGCCGGACAGGGGAAAACATGGCTACACCTTC
CASRPDRGKHGYTF
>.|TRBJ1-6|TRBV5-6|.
TGTGCCAGCAGCTTGCGAGGGCAGGGGAATTCACCCCTCCACTTT
CASSLRGQGNSPLHF
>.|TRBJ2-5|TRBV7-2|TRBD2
TGTGCCAGCAGCTTAGGCGGTCTAGCGGGAGGGTACCAAGAGACCCAGTACTTC
CASSLGGLAGGYQETQYF
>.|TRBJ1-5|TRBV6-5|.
TGTGCCAGCAGTTACTCTCAGTCTCGACAGCCCCAGCATTTT
CASSYSQSRQPQHF
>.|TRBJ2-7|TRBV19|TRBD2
TGTGCCAGTAGTATGGTTAGCGGGGGCGAGCAGTACTTC
CASSMVSGGEQYF
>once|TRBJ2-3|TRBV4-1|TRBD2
TGCGCCAGCAGCCAAAAAATAGGACTAGCCCGGTCGGATACGCAGTATTTT
CASSQKIGLARSDTQYF
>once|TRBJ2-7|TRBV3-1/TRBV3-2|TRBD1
TGTGCCAGCAGCCTCGGGACAGGGCAGTACGAGCAGTACTTC
CASSLGTGQYEQYF
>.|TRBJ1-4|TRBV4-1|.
TGCGCCAGCAGCCAAGAAGCGAGAAATGAAAAACTGTTTTTT
CASSQEARNEKLFF
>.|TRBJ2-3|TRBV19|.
TGTGCCAGTAGTTCCCTACCCCCTAGCCCAGATACGCAGTATTTT
CASSSLPPSPDTQYF
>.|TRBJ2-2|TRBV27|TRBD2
TGTGCCAGCAAAAGAGCGGGGGACACCGGGGAGCTGTTTTTT
CASKRAGDTGELFF